The T cell receptor beta chain under discussion was sequenced for a study of technical replicates of blood from a handful of donors. The protocol was immunoSEQ multiplex PCR, while the TCRdb copy is restricted to in-frame clones and leaves out a portion. The sample lists 75,000 to 95,000 clones, around 94% occurring once. The CDR3 totals 17 residues. Unmatched junction bases numbered 9, after V lost 4 bases and J lost 1 base. In germline, CDR1 is SEHNR, CDR2 FQNEAQ (reference sequence). This clonotype was obtained from a human donor in good health. Sample: T cells isolated from PBMCs. This chain connects TRBV7-9 to TRBJ2-1; 8 bases line up with TRBD2. CDR3 loop: CASSSGLAGSSYNEQFF. The CDR3 DNA reads TGTGCCAGCAGCTCAGGGTTAGCGGGGTCTTCCTACAATGAGCAGTTCTTC.